Sequencing of this T cell receptor (beta chain) was carried out in a study of long-term antiretroviral therapy in people with HIV. General study findings and limits: Once patients were on ART, diversity went higher but still fell short of transplant donor controls.

J gave up 4 bases and V 1 base, and 8 bases lay outside the gene matches. The CDR3 runs to 16 residues. CDR1 and CDR2 from the germline V gene are MNHEY and SVGAGI. Sequencing relied on immunoSEQ assay v3.0, run at survey level. The table came from immunoSEQ multiplex PCR; TCRdb's copy has only in-frame clones and leaves some out. The table shows about 11,000 clones, with about 80% occurring only once. On this clone: Antigen specificity is unknown.

The TCR originated in a man aged 25 to 45 with HIV. Sequenced here: unsorted PBMCs, sampled at the start of antiretroviral therapy, before treatment. This chain joins TRBV6-5 and TRBJ2-5, with TRBD1 identical over 8 bases. The CDR3 protein is CASSYLGGQVRETQYF. DNA for the CDR3: TGTGCCAGCAGTTACTTGGGGGGACAGGTACGAGAGACCCAGTACTTC.